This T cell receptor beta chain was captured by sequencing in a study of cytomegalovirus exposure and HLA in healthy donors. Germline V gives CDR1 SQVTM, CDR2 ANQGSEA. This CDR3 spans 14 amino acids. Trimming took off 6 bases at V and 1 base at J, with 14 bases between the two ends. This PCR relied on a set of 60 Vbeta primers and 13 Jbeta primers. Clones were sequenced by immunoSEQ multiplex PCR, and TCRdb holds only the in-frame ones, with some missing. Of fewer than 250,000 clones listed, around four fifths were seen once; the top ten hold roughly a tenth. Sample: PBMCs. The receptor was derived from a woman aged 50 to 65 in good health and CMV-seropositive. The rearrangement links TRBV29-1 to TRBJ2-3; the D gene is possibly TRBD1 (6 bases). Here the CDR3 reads CSVQQGSGTDTQYF. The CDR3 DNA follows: TGCAGCGTACAACAGGGCTCGGGCACAGATACGCAGTATTTT.